This is a list of T cell receptor beta chains from one sample in a study of blood T cell repertoires in COVID-19. The protocol was immunoSEQ multiplex PCR, while the TCRdb copy is restricted to in-frame clones and leaves out a portion. The data show about 240,000 clones, around four fifths seen once. Sequencing was carried out using peripheral blood. The receptors shown here come from an older woman with active or convalescent COVID-19. Both conserved end residues are part of each CDR3. D genes are given only for firm matches. Not all rows give a size; the values are once, few, many and, for expanded clones, a class.

D gene: .
V gene: TRBV18
clone size: once
J gene: TRBJ1-2
CDR3 protein: CASSQISGVRYGYTF
CDR3 DNA: TGTGCCAGCTCACAAATCTCCGGGGTCCGCTATGGCTACACCTTC

D gene: .
V gene: TRBV1
clone size: .
J gene: TRBJ2-7
CDR3 protein: CTSSQETAGGAEQYF
CDR3 DNA: TGCACCAGCAGCCAAGAAACAGCGGGGGGCGCCGAGCAGTACTTC

D gene: TRBD1
V gene: TRBV15
clone size: .
J gene: TRBJ1-4
CDR3 protein: CATRTTTGGEKLFF
CDR3 DNA: TGTGCCACCAGGACGACGACAGGGGGGGAAAAACTGTTTTTT

D gene: TRBD1
V gene: TRBV11-2
clone size: .
J gene: TRBJ2-7
CDR3 protein: CASSLGLTGASYEQYF
CDR3 DNA: TGTGCCAGCAGCTTAGGTCTGACAGGGGCTTCCTACGAGCAGTACTTC

D gene: TRBD1
V gene: TRBV4-2
clone size: .
J gene: TRBJ1-1
CDR3 protein: CASSQGTGDFDTEAFF
CDR3 DNA: TGTGCCAGCAGCCAAGGGACAGGGGATTTCGACACTGAAGCTTTCTTT

D gene: TRBD1
V gene: TRBV5-1
clone size: .
J gene: TRBJ1-2
CDR3 protein: CASSFSGTGDYGYTF
CDR3 DNA: TGCGCCAGCAGCTTTTCTGGGACAGGTGACTATGGCTACACCTTC

D gene: TRBD1
V gene: TRBV5-1
clone size: .
J gene: TRBJ1-2
CDR3 protein: CASSGPGQGNYGYTF
CDR3 DNA: TGCGCCAGCAGCGGGCCGGGACAGGGGAACTATGGCTACACCTTC

D gene: .
V gene: TRBV29-1
clone size: .
J gene: TRBJ1-2
CDR3 protein: CSVWQGSGYTF
CDR3 DNA: TGCAGCGTCTGGCAGGGGAGCGGCTACACCTTC

D gene: .
V gene: TRBV7-8
clone size: .
J gene: TRBJ1-2
CDR3 protein: CASSLVRGNYGYTF
CDR3 DNA: TGTGCCAGCAGCTTAGTACGGGGGAACTATGGCTACACCTTC

D gene: TRBD2
V gene: TRBV7-2
clone size: many
J gene: TRBJ2-1
CDR3 protein: CASSLDLAGGRSEFF
CDR3 DNA: TGTGCCAGCAGCTTAGACCTAGCGGGGGGCAGGTCGGAGTTCTTC

D gene: .
V gene: TRBV30
clone size: .
J gene: TRBJ1-2
CDR3 protein: CAWSYSGNYGYTF
CDR3 DNA: TGTGCCTGGAGTTATTCCGGGAACTATGGCTACACCTTC

D gene: .
V gene: TRBV19
clone size: .
J gene: TRBJ2-7
CDR3 protein: CASSYSSGPPGEQYF
CDR3 DNA: TGTGCCAGTAGCTACTCTTCCGGGCCCCCAGGGGAGCAGTACTTC

D gene: TRBD1
V gene: TRBV19
clone size: .
J gene: TRBJ2-5
CDR3 protein: CASSIVGTGHQETQYF
CDR3 DNA: TGTGCCAGTAGTATCGTCGGGACAGGGCATCAAGAGACCCAGTACTTC

D gene: TRBD1
V gene: TRBV19
clone size: .
J gene: TRBJ2-3
CDR3 protein: CASRTGTDTQYF
CDR3 DNA: TGTGCCAGTAGGACAGGGACAGATACGCAGTATTTT

D gene: TRBD1
V gene: TRBV20-1
clone size: few
J gene: TRBJ1-3
CDR3 protein: CSASNRGLGNTIYF
CDR3 DNA: TGCAGTGCTAGTAACAGGGGGCTTGGAAACACCATATATTTT

D gene: .
V gene: TRBV11-3
clone size: .
J gene: TRBJ2-3
CDR3 protein: CASSLTGDTQYF
CDR3 DNA: TGTGCCAGCAGCTTAACAGGAGATACGCAGTATTTT

D gene: .
V gene: TRBV11-2
clone size: .
J gene: TRBJ2-7
CDR3 protein: CASSLRLRVREQYF
CDR3 DNA: TGTGCCAGCAGCTTACGCCTCCGGGTACGCGAGCAGTACTTC

D gene: .
V gene: TRBV30
clone size: .
J gene: TRBJ1-2
CDR3 protein: CAWTGTLGYTF
CDR3 DNA: TGTGCCTGGACCGGGACTTTGGGCTACACCTTC

D gene: TRBD1
V gene: TRBV11-2
clone size: few
J gene: TRBJ2-7
CDR3 protein: CASSSGTGGMYEQYF
CDR3 DNA: TGTGCCAGCAGCAGCGGGACAGGGGGTATGTACGAGCAGTACTTC

D gene: .
V gene: TRBV18
clone size: .
J gene: TRBJ1-1
CDR3 protein: CASSPTALSTEAFF
CDR3 DNA: TGTGCCAGCTCACCCACAGCATTAAGCACTGAAGCTTTCTTT

D gene: .
V gene: TRBV7-9
clone size: .
J gene: TRBJ1-2
CDR3 protein: CATQGGPPYGYTF
CDR3 DNA: TGTGCCACCCAGGGCGGCCCTCCTTATGGCTACACCTTC